The T cell receptor (beta chain) described here comes from a study of blood T cell repertoires in COVID-19. Study-level information: Acute and convalescent COVID-19 specimens originated in the United States, Italy and Spain.

Assignments of participants to cohorts depended upon their own reported clinical history. Profiled with immunoSEQ multiplex PCR; TCRdb holds only in-frame clones, not every one. The sample yields 200,000 to 250,000 clones, 65% to 85% seen once. CDR3 length: 15 residues. Germline V gives CDR1 WNHNN, CDR2 SYGVQD (reference sequence). With V trimmed by 3 bases and J by 5 bases, 9 bases remained unmatched. The TCR was taken from a woman aged 55 to 70 who had recovered from COVID-19. Specimen: PBMCs or T cells enriched from blood (not recorded which). The V call is TRBV10-1, the J call TRBJ2-7; TRBD1 matches 8 bases. In DNA form, the CDR3 reads TGCGCCAGCAGTGACCCGACAGGGGCAAGGGACGAGCAGTACTTC. This gives the protein CASSDPTGARDEQYF.